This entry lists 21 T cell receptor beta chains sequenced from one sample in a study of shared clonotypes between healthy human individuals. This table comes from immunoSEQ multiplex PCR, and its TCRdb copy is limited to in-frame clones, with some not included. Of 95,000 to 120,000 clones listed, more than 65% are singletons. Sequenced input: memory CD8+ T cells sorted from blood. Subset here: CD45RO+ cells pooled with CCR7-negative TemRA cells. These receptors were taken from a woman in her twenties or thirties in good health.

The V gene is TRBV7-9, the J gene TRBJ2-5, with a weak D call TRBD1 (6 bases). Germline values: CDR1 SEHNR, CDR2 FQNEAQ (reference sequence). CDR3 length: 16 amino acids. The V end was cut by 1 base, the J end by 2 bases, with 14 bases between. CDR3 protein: CASSLGPRGNQETQYF. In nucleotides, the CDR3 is TGTGCCAGCAGCTTAGGGCCTAGGGGGAATCAAGAGACCCAGTACTTC.

The CDR3 spells CASAGQPQHF. The DNA for the CDR3 is TGTGCCAGCGCGGGTCAGCCCCAGCATTTT. The chain recombines TRBV28 with TRBJ1-5; D not resolved. There are 10 residues in the CDR3. The germline gives CDR1 MDHEN, CDR2 SYDVKM. Trimming pared 8 bases from V and 6 bases from J, leaving 5 bases between. Full variable domain (outside the CDR3, taken from reference TRBV28 and TRBJ1-5): DVKVTQSSRYLVKRTGEKVFLECVQDMDHENMFWYRQDPGLGLRLIYFSYDVKMKEKGDIPEGYSVSREKKERFSLILESASTNQTSMYLCASAGQPQHFGDGTRLSIL.

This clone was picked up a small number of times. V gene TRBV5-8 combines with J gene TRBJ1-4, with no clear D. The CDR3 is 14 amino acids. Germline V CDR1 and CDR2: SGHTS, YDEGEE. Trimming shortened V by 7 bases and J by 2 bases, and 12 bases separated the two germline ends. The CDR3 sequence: CASVGWATNEKLFF. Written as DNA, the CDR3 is TGTGCCAGCGTTGGTTGGGCGACTAATGAAAAACTGTTTTTT.

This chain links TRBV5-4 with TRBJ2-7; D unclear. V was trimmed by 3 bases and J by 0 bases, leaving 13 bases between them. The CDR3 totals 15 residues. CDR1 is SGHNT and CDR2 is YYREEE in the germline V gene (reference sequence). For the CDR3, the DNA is TGTGCCAGCAGCTCCATATTAAACCCCTCCTACGAGCAGTACTTC. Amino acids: CASSSILNPSYEQYF. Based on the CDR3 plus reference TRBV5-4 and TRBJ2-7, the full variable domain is ETGVTQSPTHLIKTRGQQVTLRCSSQSGHNTVSWYQQALGQGPQFIFQYYREEENGRGNFPPRFSGLQFPNYSSELNVNALELDDSALYLCASSSILNPSYEQYFGPGTRLTVT.

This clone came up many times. The CDR3 DNA follows: TGTGCCAGCAGCTTAGAAGCGGGGTACGAGCAGTACTTC. Its protein product is CASSLEAGYEQYF. The gene calls are TRBV7-8 and TRBJ2-7, with 7 bases lining up with TRBD2. The germline CDR1 and CDR2 sequences are SGHVS and FQNEAQ. J gave up 4 bases and V 1 base, and 1 base lay outside the gene matches. The CDR3 sequence is 13 residues long.

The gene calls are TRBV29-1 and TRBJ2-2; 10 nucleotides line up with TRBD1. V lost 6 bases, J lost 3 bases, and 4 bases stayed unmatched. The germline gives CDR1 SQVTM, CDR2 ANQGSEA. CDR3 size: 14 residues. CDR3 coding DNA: TGCAGCGTGACCGGGACAGGGGACACCGGGGAGCTGTTTTTT. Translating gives CSVTGTGDTGELFF.

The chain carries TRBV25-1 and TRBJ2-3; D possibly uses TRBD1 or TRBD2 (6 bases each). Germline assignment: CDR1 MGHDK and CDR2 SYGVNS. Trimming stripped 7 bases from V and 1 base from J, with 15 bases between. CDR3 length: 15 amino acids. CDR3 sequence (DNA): TGTGCCAGCACCACAAGGGGGGACGGCACAGATACGCAGTATTTT. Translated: CASTTRGDGTDTQYF.

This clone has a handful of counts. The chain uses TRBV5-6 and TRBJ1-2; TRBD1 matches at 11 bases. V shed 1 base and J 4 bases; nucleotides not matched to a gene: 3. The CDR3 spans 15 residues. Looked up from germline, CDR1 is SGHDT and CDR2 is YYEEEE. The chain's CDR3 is CASSLWTGGAYGYTF. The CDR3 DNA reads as TGTGCCAGCAGCTTGTGGACAGGGGGCGCCTATGGCTACACCTTC.

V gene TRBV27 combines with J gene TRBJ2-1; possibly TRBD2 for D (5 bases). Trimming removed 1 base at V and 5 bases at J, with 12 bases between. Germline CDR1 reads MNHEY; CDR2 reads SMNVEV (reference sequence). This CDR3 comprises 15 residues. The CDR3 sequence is CASSLWSGANNEQFF. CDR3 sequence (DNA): TGTGCCAGCAGTTTATGGAGCGGAGCCAACAATGAGCAGTTCTTC.

In DNA form, the CDR3 reads TGTGCCAGCAGCCAAGGACTAGCGGGAGTTCTTGAGCAGTTCTTC. Residues: CASSQGLAGVLEQFF. The V and J genes are TRBV14 and TRBJ2-1, with 12 bases identical to TRBD2. CDR1 and CDR2 from the germline V gene are SGHDN and FVKESK. The CDR3 covers 15 residues. V lost 1 base and J lost 9; bases outside the gene matches: 4.

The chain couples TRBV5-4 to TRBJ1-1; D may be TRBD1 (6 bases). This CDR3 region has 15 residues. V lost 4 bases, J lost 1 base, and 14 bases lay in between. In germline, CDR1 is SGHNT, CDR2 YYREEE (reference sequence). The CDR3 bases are TGTGCCAGCAGCGCCGGGACACGGGGGAACACTGAAGCTTTCTTT. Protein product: CASSAGTRGNTEAFF.

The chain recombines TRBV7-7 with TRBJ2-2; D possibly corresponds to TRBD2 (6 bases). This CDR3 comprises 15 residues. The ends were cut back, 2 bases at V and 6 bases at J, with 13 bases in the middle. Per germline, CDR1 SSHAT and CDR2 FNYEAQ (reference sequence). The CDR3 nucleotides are TGTGCCAGCAGCTTACAACTAGCTGGGGCCGGGGAGCTGTTTTTT. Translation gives CASSLQLAGAGELFF.

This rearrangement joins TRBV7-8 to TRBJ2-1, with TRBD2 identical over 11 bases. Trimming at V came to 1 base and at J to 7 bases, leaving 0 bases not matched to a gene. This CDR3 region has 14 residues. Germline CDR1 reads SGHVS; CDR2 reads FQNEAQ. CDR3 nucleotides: TGTGCCAGCAGCTTAGGGACTAGCGGGAATGAGCAGTTCTTC. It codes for CASSLGTSGNEQFF. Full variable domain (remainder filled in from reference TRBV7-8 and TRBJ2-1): GAGVSQSPRYKVAKRGQDVALRCDPISGHVSLFWYQQALGQGPEFLTYFQNEAQLDKSGLPSDRFFAERPEGSVSTLKIQRTQQEDSAVYLCASSLGTSGNEQFFGPGTRLTVL.

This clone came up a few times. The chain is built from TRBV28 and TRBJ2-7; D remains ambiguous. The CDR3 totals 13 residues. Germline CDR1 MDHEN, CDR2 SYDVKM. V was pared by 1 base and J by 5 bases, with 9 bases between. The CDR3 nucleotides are TGTGCCAGCAGTTTATTCCCCCAAAACGAGCAGTACTTC. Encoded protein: CASSLFPQNEQYF.

CDR3 residues: CASSGGKTQYF. CDR3 nucleotides: TGTGCCAGCAGTGGGGGGAAGACCCAGTACTTC. J is TRBJ2-5 and V is TRBV2, with D perhaps given as TRBD1 or TRBD2 (5 bases each). CDR1 SNHLY and CDR2 FYNNEI come from the germline V gene. CDR3 size: 11 residues. The V gene lost 4 bases and the J gene lost 6 bases, with 6 bases spanning the gap. The variable domain in full, with the rest retrieved from reference TRBV2 and TRBJ2-5, is EPEVTQTPSHQVTQMGQEVILRCVPISNHLYFYWYRQILGQKVEFLVSFYNNEISEKSEIFDDQFSVERPDGSNFTLKIRSTKLEDSAMYFCASSGGKTQYFGPGTRLLVL.

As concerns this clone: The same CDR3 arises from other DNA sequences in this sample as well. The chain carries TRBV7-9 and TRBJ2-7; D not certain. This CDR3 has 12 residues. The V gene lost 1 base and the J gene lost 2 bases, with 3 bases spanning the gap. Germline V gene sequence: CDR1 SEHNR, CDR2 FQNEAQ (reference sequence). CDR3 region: CASSLDAYEQYF. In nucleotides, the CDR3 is TGTGCCAGCAGCTTAGACGCCTACGAGCAGTACTTC.

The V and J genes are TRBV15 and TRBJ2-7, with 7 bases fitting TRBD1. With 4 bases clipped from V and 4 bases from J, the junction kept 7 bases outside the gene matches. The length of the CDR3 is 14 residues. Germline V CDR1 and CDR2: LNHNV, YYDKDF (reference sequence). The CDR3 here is CATSTGTEPYEQYF. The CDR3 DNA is TGTGCCACCAGCACGGGGACAGAACCGTACGAGCAGTACTTC.

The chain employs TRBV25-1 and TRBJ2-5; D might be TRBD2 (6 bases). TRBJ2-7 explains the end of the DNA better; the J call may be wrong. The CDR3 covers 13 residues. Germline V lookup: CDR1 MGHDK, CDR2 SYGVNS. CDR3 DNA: TGTGCCAGCAGTGAGGGGGGACCCTACGAGCAGTACTTC. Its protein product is CASSEGGPYEQYF.

The DNA for the CDR3 is TGCGCCAGCAGCTCAGCGGCCTCCTACGAGCAGTACTTC. This translates into CASSSAASYEQYF. The genes are TRBV5-1 and TRBJ2-7, with D perhaps TRBD2 (5 bases). The CDR3 is made up of 13 amino acids. V was clipped by 3 bases and J by 0 bases, with 7 bases between them. The V gene's germline CDR1 is SGHRS and CDR2 YFSETQ.

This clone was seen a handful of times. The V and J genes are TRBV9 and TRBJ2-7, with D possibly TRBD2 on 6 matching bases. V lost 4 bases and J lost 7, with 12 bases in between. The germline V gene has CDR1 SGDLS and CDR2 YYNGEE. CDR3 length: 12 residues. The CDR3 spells CASSISGGEQYF. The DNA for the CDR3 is TGTGCCAGCAGCATTAGTGGGGGGGAGCAGTACTTC.

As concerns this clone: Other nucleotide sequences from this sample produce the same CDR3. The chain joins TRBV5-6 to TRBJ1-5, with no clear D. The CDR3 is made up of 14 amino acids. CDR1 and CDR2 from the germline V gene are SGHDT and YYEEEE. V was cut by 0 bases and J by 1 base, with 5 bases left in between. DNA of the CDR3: TGTGCCAGCAGCTTGGACGGGAGCAATCAGCCCCAGCATTTT. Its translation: CASSLDGSNQPQHF.